This T cell receptor (beta chain) was found in a study of blood T cell repertoires in COVID-19. Overall study: The study drew acute and convalescent COVID-19 samples from the United States, Italy and Spain. PBMCs, B-cell-depleted T cells, or T cells were the source of the cDNA or gDNA that made up the material.

This clone showed up just a few times. The same CDR3 also results from other DNA sequences found in this sample. Trimming removed 5 bases from V and 0 bases from J; junction bases left unmatched: 4. The CDR3 is made up of 15 amino acids. CDR1 and CDR2 (germline): SEHNR, FQNEAQ (reference sequence). Participants were aged 18 to 89 years, lived in about 26 US areas, and enrolled virtually. Clinical histories supplied by participants themselves formed the basis of cohort assignment. Sequencing was performed with immunoSEQ multiplex PCR; in TCRdb, only in-frame clones are kept and a portion is missing. This sample yields 200,000 to 300,000 clones, of which 70% to 90% are seen a single time; 9.1% belongs to the top ten.

V gene TRBV7-9 combines with J gene TRBJ1-5, with 7 bases lining up with TRBD1. This clonotype was obtained from a woman in her fifties or sixties with acute COVID-19. Source material: PBMCs or T cells enriched from blood (not recorded which). The CDR3 DNA is TGTGCCAGCAGCCCGGGACAGATTAGCAATCAGCCCCAGCATTTT. Its protein is CASSPGQISNQPQHF.